Sequencing of this T cell receptor beta chain was carried out in a study of regulatory T cells in long-lasting Graves disease. At the level of the study: In persistent Graves' disease, antithyroid drugs had been taken for over 5 years and TSH receptor antibodies stayed positive.

Germline CDR1 LNHDA, CDR2 SQIVND (reference sequence). Trimming removed 4 bases at V and 0 bases at J, with 4 bases between. The CDR3 consists of 13 residues. Concerning this clonotype itself: As yet, its antigen is unknown.

With iRepertoire HTBI primers and Arm-PCR of CDR3 regions, TCR beta libraries were built. TCRdb independently ran MiXCR on the multiplex PCR reads; one entry per CDR3 protein. The table lists 400,000 to 500,000 distinct CDR3 sequences, under 25% of them singletons. Documented time point: persistent/refractory GD, antithyroid drugs over 5 years with positive TRAb. PBMC-extracted RNA yielded the TCR library. Study conclusions and caveats: The small sample size may have reduced accuracy. Favoring TRBV28, TRBJ1-2 and TRBJ2-5 was a feature seen in persistent disease. More public clonotypes were shared by persistent patients (about 3,000) than by new patients (roughly 930).

The sample in question was peripheral blood mononuclear cells (PBMCs), obtained when the disease was refractory, from a patient treated with antithyroid drugs. The chain is built from TRBV19 and TRBJ1-5; D call uncertain. The receptor's source is a female donor with Graves disease. This CDR3 reads CASSTISNQPQHF. DNA for the CDR3: TGTGCCAGTAGTACGATTAGCAATCAGCCCCAGCATTTT.